The 16 T cell receptor beta chains given below trace back to one sample, sequenced in a study of cytomegalovirus exposure and HLA in healthy donors. PCR involved 60 Vbeta and 13 Jbeta primers. Assay: immunoSEQ multiplex PCR; the TCRdb copy retains only in-frame clones and omits some. The sample yields about 150,000 clones, 70% to 80% seen once. Sequenced material: PBMCs. These receptor sequences come from a young man in good health and CMV-seronegative.

The V and J genes are TRBV9 and TRBJ1-2, with 7 positions matching TRBD1. This CDR3 spans 13 amino acids. Germline-derived CDR1 and CDR2 are SGDLS and YYNGEE. V lost 3 bases to trimming and J lost 8 bases; unmatched junction nucleotides: 7. Written as DNA, the CDR3 is TGTGCCAGCAGCGAATCGACAGGGCGCGGCTACACCTTC. This codes for CASSESTGRGYTF.

The rearrangement links TRBV6-6 to TRBJ2-1; D not certain. This CDR3 comprises 13 residues. Germline V gene lookup returns CDR1 MNHNY and CDR2 SVGAGI (reference sequence). The V end was cut by 7 bases, the J end by 15 bases, with 22 bases between. The CDR3 DNA sequence: TGTGCCAGCACCTCCTCATGGAGATTCGTTTCGTTCTTC. Translated, it gives CASTSSWRFVSFF.

In this sample, this clone turned up once. The chain combines TRBV2 with TRBJ2-5, with D possibly TRBD1 on 6 matching bases. The CDR3 has 16 amino acids. Germline loops: CDR1 SNHLY, CDR2 FYNNEI. V was trimmed by 2 bases and J by 5 bases, leaving 18 bases between them. The CDR3 loop is CASSELLGPGEETQYF. CDR3 sequence (DNA): TGTGCCAGCAGTGAATTATTGGGACCAGGGGAGGAGACCCAGTACTTC.

V usage is TRBV9 and J usage is TRBJ2-7; 11 bases fit TRBD2. The CDR3 length is 16 residues. Germline assignment: CDR1 SGDLS and CDR2 YYNGEE. V shed 3 bases and J 1 base; nucleotides not matched to a gene: 6. Here the CDR3 reads CASSEWGTSGSYEQYF. CDR3 DNA: TGTGCCAGCAGCGAGTGGGGGACTAGCGGTTCCTACGAGCAGTACTTC.

Notes on this clone: Other nucleotide sequences in the sample specify the same CDR3. The chain uses TRBV18 and TRBJ2-5; D gene unclear. The CDR3 runs 11 residues. Germline V CDR1 and CDR2: KGHSH, LQKENI. V was shortened by 2 bases and J by 5 bases, with 3 bases between the two germline ends. The CDR3 sequence: CASSPGETQYF. The CDR3 DNA reads TGTGCCAGCTCACCAGGCGAGACCCAGTACTTC.

The chain links TRBV5-6 to TRBJ2-3; a weak D match, TRBD2 (6 bases). CDR1 SGHDT and CDR2 YYEEEE come from the germline V gene. The germline V and J ends were trimmed by 1 base and 0 bases, with 9 bases remaining between them. The CDR3 is made up of 15 amino acids. CDR3 protein: CASSLLGGSTDTQYF. Written as DNA, the CDR3 is TGTGCCAGCAGCTTGTTAGGAGGGAGCACAGATACGCAGTATTTT.

This chain connects TRBV6-6 to TRBJ1-2; D not resolved. V was trimmed by 2 bases and J by 3 bases, leaving 7 bases between them. The CDR3 covers 13 residues. Germline V gives CDR1 MNHNY, CDR2 SVGAGI (reference sequence). CDR3 coding DNA: TGTGCCAGCAGTTACGTCCAGGACTATGGCTACACCTTC. Translation gives CASSYVQDYGYTF.

The V and J genes are TRBV5-6 and TRBJ2-3; no definite D call. The CDR3 is 12 residues long. Germline V lookup: CDR1 SGHDT, CDR2 YYEEEE. With 4 bases removed from V and 5 bases from J, the gap between germline ends came to 8 bases. CDR3 DNA: TGTGCCAGCAGCGTAAGACTAGATACGCAGTATTTT. Protein product: CASSVRLDTQYF.

V is TRBV11-2 and J is TRBJ2-3; possibly TRBD2 for D (7 bases). The ends were cut back, 1 base at V and 5 bases at J, with 13 bases in the middle. Germline CDR1 is SGHAT and CDR2 is FQNNGV. This CDR3 contains 15 residues. CDR3 sequence (DNA): TGTGCCAGCAGCTTAGCCGGGGGGACAAGAGATACGCAGTATTTT. Its translation is CASSLAGGTRDTQYF.

The gene calls are TRBV21-1 and TRBJ2-1; the table assigns TRBD1, which was not confirmed against the DNA. TRBV21-1 is assigned pseudogene status. CDR3 length equals 11 residues. Written as DNA, the CDR3 is TGTGCCTCCAAAACGACAGGTGAGCAGTTCTTC. Translated: CASKTTGEQFF.

This clone was found once. The J gene is TRBJ2-1, the V gene TRBV9; D ambiguous. The germline CDR1 and CDR2 sequences are SGDLS and YYNGEE. The V and J ends lost 1 base and 5 bases respectively, with 7 bases between them. There are 13 residues in the CDR3. Here the CDR3 DNA reads TGTGCCAGCAGCGTACGCCGGGACAATGAGCAGTTCTTC. Translating gives CASSVRRDNEQFF.

V and J are TRBV7-8 and TRBJ2-5; a possible D gene is TRBD2 (6 bases). Per germline, CDR1 SGHVS and CDR2 FQNEAQ. V was pared by 5 bases and J by 3 bases, with 19 bases between. CDR3 length: 16 residues. CDR3 bases: TGTGCCAGCAGCAAAAGTAGGGGAGGCGCCGAAGAGACCCAGTACTTC. Amino acid sequence: CASSKSRGGAEETQYF.

The chain is built from TRBV15 and TRBJ2-5, with 7 bases lining up with TRBD1. This CDR3 is 16 amino acids long. V lost 4 bases, J lost 5 bases, and 13 bases stayed unmatched. CDR1 is LNHNV, CDR2 YYDKDF, per germline (reference sequence). This CDR3 is CATSTPTGKSVETQYF. CDR3 coding DNA: TGTGCCACCAGCACCCCGACAGGGAAGTCCGTGGAGACCCAGTACTTC.

The V call is TRBV19, the J call TRBJ2-1; 7 bases align to TRBD1. The V and J ends lost 5 bases and 0 bases, in that order; junction bases with no gene match: 4. Germline V lookup: CDR1 LNHDA, CDR2 SQIVND (reference sequence). CDR3 size: 15 residues. The CDR3 reads CASSPGQNSYNEQFF. The CDR3 nucleotides are TGTGCCAGTAGTCCGGGACAGAACTCCTACAATGAGCAGTTCTTC.

The J gene is TRBJ1-1, the V gene TRBV19; tentatively, D is TRBD1 (6 bases). Deletions cut 5 bases from V and 5 bases from J, with 15 bases between. The germline gives CDR1 LNHDA, CDR2 SQIVND (reference sequence). This CDR3 has 14 amino acids. The CDR3 protein is CASSLSTGKTEAFF. The DNA for the CDR3 is TGTGCCAGTAGTCTGAGTACAGGGAAGACTGAAGCTTTCTTT.

The chain carries TRBV6-1 and TRBJ2-5; TRBD1 is a possible D gene (6 bases). The J call is in doubt because the DNA end fits TRBJ2-7 better. Per germline, CDR1 MNHNS and CDR2 SASEGT. This CDR3 has 15 amino acids. The CDR3 DNA is TGTGCCAGCAGTGAAGGCCTCGGACAGTTTTACGAGCAGTACTTC. This translates into CASSEGLGQFYEQYF.